The 6 T cell receptor beta chains reported below all come from one sample, sequenced in a study of spatial heterogeneity in lung cancer. Time point: blood at routine non-recurrence follow-up after resection. TCRs were sequenced from unsorted whole RNA of tumor, nontumor lung or PBMC. From the 5' RACE reads, TCRdb called clonotypes with MiXCR, one entry per CDR3 protein. The sample shows about 52,000 distinct CDR3 sequences, around 7% of them seen only once. Sequenced here: PBMCs, sampled at follow-up. The receptor set was obtained from a female donor with early-stage non-small cell lung cancer.

The chain uses TRBV7-9 and TRBJ2-6; 10 nucleotides line up with TRBD1. The CDR3 extends over 20 amino acids. With V trimmed by 0 bases and J by 0 bases, 8 bases remained unmatched. Germline assignment: CDR1 SEHNR and CDR2 FQNEAQ (reference sequence). The CDR3 bases are TGTGCCAGCAGCTTAGCAGGGGACCGGGACAGGGGCTCTGGGGCCAACGTCCTGACTTTC. This codes for CASSLAGDRDRGSGANVLTF.

Comments on this clonotype: Since a much larger clone is just one base distant, this may be a read error. The chain joins TRBV7-2 to TRBJ2-2, with D uncertain. The CDR3 contains 13 residues. The ends were cut back, 4 bases at V and 6 bases at J, with 9 bases in the middle. The germline V gene has CDR1 SGHTA and CDR2 FQGNSA. CDR3: CASSSSEAGELFF. The CDR3 bases are TGTGCCAGCAGCTCAAGTGAGGCCGGGGAGCTGTTTTTT. Supplemented by reference TRBV7-2 and TRBJ2-2, the full variable domain reads GAGVSQSPSNKVTEKGKDVELRCDPISGHTALYWYRQSLGQGLEFLIYFQGNSAPDKSGLPSDRFSAERTGGSVSTLTIQRTQQEDSAVYLCASSSSEAGELFFGEGSRLTVL.

This clonotype was detected many times. The V and J genes are TRBV6-1 and TRBJ2-5; tentative D call: TRBD2 (6 bases). This CDR3 spans 14 amino acids. V shed 10 bases and J shed 5 bases, with 20 bases lying between them. From germline, CDR1 is MNHNS and CDR2 SASEGT. The DNA of the CDR3 is TGTGCCACCCTGGCGCGGGGCCTCGGGGAGACCCAGTACTTC. This translates into CATLARGLGETQYF.

This clonotype was detected ten times or more. The chain is built from TRBV7-3 and TRBJ2-1, with D possibly matching TRBD1 (5 bases). Per germline, CDR1 SGHTA and CDR2 FQGTGA. V was cut by 5 bases and J by 0 bases, with 11 bases left in between. The CDR3 loop spans 15 amino acids. CDR3 residues: CASSRQPSSYNEQFF. The CDR3 nucleotides are TGTGCCAGCAGCCGACAGCCAAGCTCCTACAATGAGCAGTTCTTC.

This clonotype was found a few times. V gene TRBV2 combines with J gene TRBJ1-1, with D maybe TRBD1 (5 bases). Trimming took 4 bases from V and 6 from J, leaving 18 bases between them. The CDR3 covers 15 residues. CDR1 SNHLY and CDR2 FYNNEI come from the germline V gene. CDR3 sequence reads: CASSAVEGMRAEAFF. The CDR3 DNA reads as TGTGCCAGCAGTGCAGTCGAGGGGATGAGAGCTGAAGCTTTCTTT.

V gene TRBV2 combines with J gene TRBJ2-3, with TRBD2 as a possible D gene (6 bases). This CDR3 is 14 amino acids long. Trimming shortened V by 6 bases and J by 6 bases, and 16 bases separated the two germline ends. In germline, CDR1 is SNHLY, CDR2 FYNNEI. The CDR3 DNA is TGTGCCAGCAGAGGGCCTCCCGGAGGGGATACGCAGTATTTT. Translated, it gives CASRGPPGGDTQYF.